What follows is one TCR beta chain and its context. Antigen: not known. Sequencing was performed with immunoSEQ multiplex PCR; in TCRdb, only in-frame clones are kept and a portion is missing. The sample holds about 130,000 clones, approximately 84% seen once. This entry is derived from a study of T cell responses to AZD1222 COVID-19 vaccine. Looking at the study overall: Second-dose intervals of approximately 4 or approximately 12 weeks were pooled. Study outcomes and limitations: Baseline serology detected seropositivity in only 6 or 7 AZD1222 recipients. Vaccine-associated CD4 TCRs ranged over spike, dominating at 160-218 and 743-854.

Germline CDR1 is LNHDA and CDR2 is SQIVND (reference sequence). There are 14 residues in the CDR3. Losses at the gene ends were 3 bases for V and 10 bases for J; bases not matched to a gene: 10. The V and J genes are TRBV19 and TRBJ1-1, with TRBD1 matching 8 bases. This sample comprised peripheral blood, obtained on day 0 of AZD1222 vaccination. This TCR derives from an adult in good health. The chain's CDR3 is CASSIFGTGERAFF. In nucleotides, the CDR3 is TGTGCCAGTAGTATTTTTGGGACAGGAGAGAGAGCTTTCTTT.